These T cell receptor beta chains were read from a single sample in a study of blood T cell repertoires in COVID-19. TCRdb keeps only in-frame clones here, not all; method: immunoSEQ multiplex PCR. The sample lists over 200,000 clones; around 88% were seen once. Sequenced material: peripheral blood. The receptor source for this set is a woman aged 45-65 years with acute or convalescent COVID-19. Each CDR3 is given without its conserved first and last residue. Not every row has a clone size; where given, it reads once, few, many or a size class.

>TRBJ2-7|NA|TRBV6-4
ASPCRGEVYEQY
>TRBJ1-6|NA|TRBV9
ASSPEGQPAYNSPLH
>TRBJ2-7|NA|TRBV5-4
ASSLASSYEQY
>TRBJ2-5|NA|TRBV6-5
ASKSPAEETQY
>TRBJ2-2|NA|TRBV20-1
SASYTPTNTGELF
>TRBJ2-1|NA|TRBV11-2
ASSLLPSAGPSFYEQF
>TRBJ2-1|NA|TRBV28
ASSFRGISYNEQF
>TRBJ2-3|NA|TRBV11-2
ASLWEVGHTQY
>TRBJ2-7|NA|TRBV11-2
ASSFNHRGSEQY
>TRBJ2-5|NA|TRBV11-2
ASSLGLSAGETQY
>TRBJ1-2|NA|TRBV5-1
ASSLGQAGGYT
>TRBJ1-4|NA|TRBV5-1
ASSLEAGRGTNEKLF
>TRBJ2-1|NA|TRBV6-4
ASSEDRGHEQF
>TRBJ1-5|NA|TRBV2
ASRFGGNQPQH
>TRBJ2-3|NA|TRBV21-1
ASSIRQADTDTQY
>TRBJ2-3|NA|TRBV9
ASSVAGDTQY
>TRBJ2-1|NA|TRBV2
ASSEVSGREQF
>TRBJ2-3|NA|TRBV2
ASRPGLGVDTQY
>TRBJ1-1|once|TRBV5-4
ASSLKTGGKYTEAF
>TRBJ2-7|NA|TRBV3-1/TRBV3-2
ASSQAGLAGLSEQY
>TRBJ1-4|NA|TRBV5-5
ASSLGPPGNEKLF
>TRBJ2-7|NA|TRBV7-2
ASSLGGGVLASYEQY
>TRBJ1-2|NA|TRBV29-1
SVEEGTGAFGYT
>TRBJ2-5|NA|TRBV18
ASSPQMGTSGGPRETQY
>TRBJ2-7|once|TRBV28
ASRFSNRGYEQY
>TRBJ2-7|NA|TRBV11-2
ASSLSGSVYEQY
>TRBJ2-3|NA|TRBV24-1
ATSRTSEADTQY
>TRBJ2-1|NA|TRBV1
TSSQVWPSSYNEQF
>TRBJ2-7|NA|TRBV24-1
ATSGPTGTGGSEQY
>TRBJ2-4|NA|TRBV29-1
SYLSFPGRTKNIQY
>TRBJ2-1|once|TRBV10-3
AISTSGREQF
>TRBJ2-5|few|TRBV9
ASRNYNRARETQY
>TRBJ2-3|NA|TRBV4-2
ASNRLDSTDTQY
>TRBJ2-7|NA|TRBV7-7
ASSRGHTYEQY
>TRBJ2-1|NA|TRBV3-1/TRBV3-2
ASSRRTSGNNEQF
>TRBJ2-1|NA|TRBV5-6
ASSRTGGNEQF
>TRBJ1-6|NA|TRBV7-9
ASSFGTDNSPLH
>TRBJ1-5|once|TRBV5-1
ASSSDQPQH
>TRBJ2-5|NA|TRBV3-1/TRBV3-2
ASSHPTGGGETQY
>TRBJ2-7|few|TRBV18
ASSPTGQGGPYEQY
>TRBJ2-1|NA|TRBV5-1
ASSLQSSNNEQF
>TRBJ2-3|NA|TRBV2
ASRRDITQY
>TRBJ2-1|few|TRBV29-1
SVAVSSYNEQF
>TRBJ2-5|NA|TRBV5-1
AGLGETQY
>TRBJ1-5|NA|TRBV18
ASSPQVAGQPQH
>TRBJ1-2|NA|TRBV28
ASSFSAQGRYGYT
>TRBJ1-2|NA|TRBV19
ASRTRGGEEGYT
>TRBJ2-3|few|TRBV5-6
ASSLTVTDTQY
>TRBJ2-3|few|TRBV10-2
ASSVTGGGPDTQY
>TRBJ1-2|NA|TRBV2
ASRAPDRGGGYT
>TRBJ2-2|NA|TRBV9
ASSPRPGEGTGELF
>TRBJ2-7|NA|TRBV7-6
ASSSLTGGSYEQY
>TRBJ2-2|NA|TRBV14
ASSQGLLPTNTGELF
>TRBJ2-3|NA|TRBV27
ASTPPGKVGTDTQY
>TRBJ2-5|NA|TRBV7-9
ASSVSYDQETQY
>TRBJ2-1|NA|TRBV3-1/TRBV3-2
ASSRTGLAEISSYNEQF
>TRBJ2-3|NA|TRBV11-3
ASSPGTSAQGTQY
>TRBJ2-3|NA|TRBV6-1
ASSEVWRAPSTDTQY
>TRBJ1-1|NA|TRBV19
ASSIRRGSEAF